These 32 T cell receptor beta chains share one sample of origin, sequenced in a study of T cell responses to AZD1222 COVID-19 vaccine. Measured with immunoSEQ multiplex PCR; TCRdb has only the in-frame clones, and not every one. The sample yields some 120,000 clones, around 94% seen once. The specimen comprised peripheral blood, sampled on day 0 of AZD1222 vaccination. These receptors originate from an adult in good health.

The chain is built from TRBV15 and TRBJ2-3; maybe TRBD2 (7 bases). Germline assignment: CDR1 LNHNV and CDR2 YYDKDF (reference sequence). The CDR3 sequence is 13 residues long. Trimming removed 8 bases at V and 1 base at J, with 10 bases between. Here the CDR3 DNA reads TGTGCCACCGGGGAGGGGGGCACAGATACGCAGTATTTT. Translating it yields CATGEGGTDTQYF.

CDR3 sequence (DNA): TGTGCCAGCAGTTTACAGGGGACCGGGGAGCTGTTTTTT. Translating it yields CASSLQGTGELFF. V gene TRBV27 combines with J gene TRBJ2-2; a possible D gene is TRBD1 (6 bases). In germline, CDR1 is MNHEY, CDR2 SMNVEV (reference sequence). This CDR3 is built from 13 residues. V was clipped by 2 bases and J by 5 bases, with 6 bases between them.

The genes are TRBV7-2 and TRBJ2-7; tentatively, D is TRBD2 (5 bases). Trimming removed 1 base from V and 4 bases from J, with 17 bases in between. The CDR3 is 16 amino acids. Germline V gives CDR1 SGHTA, CDR2 FQGNSA. Here the CDR3 reads CASSLEGSAGLYEQYF. In DNA, the CDR3 is TGTGCCAGCAGCTTAGAGGGTAGCGCGGGTTTATACGAGCAGTACTTC.

This chain joins TRBV19 and TRBJ2-7, with a weak D call TRBD2 (6 bases). Germline assignment: CDR1 LNHDA and CDR2 SQIVND (reference sequence). This CDR3 contains 16 residues. The V end lost 4 bases, the J end lost 0 bases, and 16 bases lay between the germline ends. CDR3 nucleotides: TGTGCCAGTAGTAGTATCGGGGGTATGAGCTCCTACGAGCAGTACTTC. Translated, it gives CASSSIGGMSSYEQYF.

J is TRBJ2-1 and V is TRBV7-8; 7 bases are shared with TRBD2. Germline V lookup: CDR1 SGHVS, CDR2 FQNEAQ. The V gene end was trimmed by 2 bases and the J gene end by 8 bases; junction bases not matched to a gene: 12. The length of the CDR3 is 16 residues. This CDR3 reads CASSLFGRAVGHEQFF. Here the CDR3 DNA reads TGTGCCAGCAGCTTATTTGGGAGGGCCGTCGGCCATGAGCAGTTCTTC.

This chain's CDR3 is CASSLSPGSGYEQYF. The DNA for the CDR3 is TGTGCCAGCAGCTTAAGTCCCGGTAGCGGGTACGAGCAGTACTTC. The J gene is TRBJ2-7, the V gene TRBV7-9, with 7 bases identical to TRBD2. Germline CDR1 and CDR2: SEHNR and FQNEAQ (reference sequence). This CDR3 contains 15 residues. Losses at the gene ends were 2 bases for V and 4 bases for J; bases not matched to a gene: 8.

In DNA, the CDR3 is TGTGCCTGGTCCACAGGCCTGTTAAACACCATATATTTT. Residues: CAWSTGLLNTIYF. The gene calls are TRBV30 and TRBJ1-3; possible D gene TRBD1, 5 bases. Germline V gene data show CDR1 as GTSNPN and CDR2 as SVGIG (reference sequence). The germline V and J ends were trimmed by 5 bases and 6 bases, with 14 bases remaining between them. This CDR3 is 13 amino acids long.

V is TRBV7-9 and J is TRBJ1-4; D is unclear. V was cut by 4 bases and J by 1 base, with 10 bases left in between. This CDR3 has 15 amino acids. The germline CDR1 and CDR2 sequences are SEHNR and FQNEAQ (reference sequence). This chain's CDR3 is CASSYYSGTNEKLFF. DNA for the CDR3: TGTGCCAGCAGCTACTATAGTGGAACTAATGAAAAACTGTTTTTT.

This clone occurred once. The chain carries TRBV7-9 and TRBJ1-1; no definite D call. Trimming took 2 bases from V and 6 from J, leaving 13 bases between them. CDR3 size: 14 residues. Germline values: CDR1 SEHNR, CDR2 FQNEAQ (reference sequence). CDR3 region: CASSLMGFRAEAFF. The DNA for the CDR3 is TGTGCCAGCAGCTTAATGGGGTTCCGGGCTGAAGCTTTCTTT.

The chain has TRBV9 and TRBJ2-1; D is perhaps TRBD2 (6 bases). This CDR3 is 15 amino acids long. Trimming cost V 3 bases and J 1 base, with 11 bases left between them. The germline gives CDR1 SGDLS, CDR2 YYNGEE. CDR3 sequence reads: CASSDRGNSYNEQFF. The CDR3 nucleotides read TGTGCCAGCAGCGACCGCGGGAATTCCTACAATGAGCAGTTCTTC.

The rearrangement uses TRBV7-9 and TRBJ2-2; TRBD1 is a possible D gene (7 bases). The CDR3 consists of 17 residues. Germline V gene lookup returns CDR1 SEHNR and CDR2 FQNEAQ (reference sequence). The V and J ends lost 3 bases and 5 bases respectively, with 19 bases between them. In nucleotides, the CDR3 is TGTGCCAGCAGCTTGTCCCCAGGGGGACTTTTAACCGGGGAGCTGTTTTTT. Protein sequence: CASSLSPGGLLTGELFF. The whole variable domain, filled in from reference TRBV7-9 and TRBJ2-2, reads DTGVSQNPRHKITKRGQNVTFRCDPISEHNRLYWYRQTLGQGPEFLTYFQNEAQLEKSRLLSDRFSAERPKGSFSTLEIQRTEQGDSAMYLCASSLSPGGLLTGELFFGEGSRLTVL.

This sequence joins TRBV10-1 and TRBJ2-2; 7 bases agree with TRBD1. Germline CDR1 is WNHNN and CDR2 is SYGVQD (reference sequence). The CDR3 length is 17 residues. Losses at the gene ends were 0 bases for V and 6 bases for J; bases not matched to a gene: 10. CDR3 in amino acids: CASSESFRGQVSGELFF. CDR3 in DNA: TGCGCCAGCAGTGAGTCTTTCCGCGGACAGGTGTCCGGGGAGCTGTTTTTT.

The chain joins TRBV14 to TRBJ1-2; 8 bases fit TRBD1. The CDR3 totals 16 residues. V lost 0 bases to trimming and J lost 8 bases; unmatched junction nucleotides: 11. CDR1 is SGHDN, CDR2 FVKESK, per germline. CDR3 sequence (DNA): TGTGCCAGCAGCCAAGATCTTTGGCAGGGGGCTAAAGGCTACACCTTC. Translation: CASSQDLWQGAKGYTF.

This clone has just one count. The chain joins TRBV11-3 to TRBJ2-7; 7 nucleotides match TRBD2. The V segment lost 5 bases and the J segment 5 bases; nucleotides outside the gene matches: 15. The V gene's germline CDR1 is SGHNT and CDR2 YENEEA. This CDR3 comprises 16 residues. CDR3 bases: TGTGCCAGCAGCATAGGACCGGGGAGCGGGACGAACGAGCAGTACTTC. This sequence encodes CASSIGPGSGTNEQYF. Using reference TRBV11-3 and TRBJ2-7 for the parts outside the CDR3, the full variable domain is EAGVVQSPRYKIIEKKQPVAFWCNPISGHNTLYWYLQNLGQGPELLIRYENEEAVDDSQLPKDRFSAERLKGVDSTLKIQPAELGDSAVYLCASSIGPGSGTNEQYFGPGTRLTVT.

The rearrangement links TRBV28 to TRBJ2-7; D is possibly TRBD2 (5 bases). This CDR3 is built from 13 residues. Germline CDR1 and CDR2: MDHEN and SYDVKM. V lost 6 bases, J lost 4 bases, and 13 bases lay in between. The CDR3 nucleotides read TGTGCCAGCAGACCACGGGGATTTTACGAGCAGTACTTC. Encoded protein: CASRPRGFYEQYF.

The DNA for the CDR3 is TGCAGCGTTGAAGATGGAGGAAACAGGGGAGTATACGAGCAGTACTTC. As protein: CSVEDGGNRGVYEQYF. The J gene is TRBJ2-7, the V gene TRBV29-1; 7 positions agree with TRBD1. The CDR3 has 16 residues. Unmatched junction bases numbered 12, after V lost 0 bases and J lost 4 bases. Germline CDR1 reads SQVTM; CDR2 reads ANQGSEA.

The CDR3 nucleotides are TGTGCCAGCCGACTAGCGGGAGGGCGGTACAATGAGCAGTTCTTC. Amino acids: CASRLAGGRYNEQFF. This chain links TRBV2 with TRBJ2-1, with TRBD2 identical over 14 bases. With V trimmed by 8 bases and J by 4 bases, 4 bases remained unmatched. CDR1 is SNHLY and CDR2 is FYNNEI in the germline V gene. CDR3 length: 15 amino acids. Variable domain in full (rest from reference TRBV2 and TRBJ2-1): EPEVTQTPSHQVTQMGQEVILRCVPISNHLYFYWYRQILGQKVEFLVSFYNNEISEKSEIFDDQFSVERPDGSNFTLKIRSTKLEDSAMYFCASRLAGGRYNEQFFGPGTRLTVL.

The chain employs TRBV28 and TRBJ1-5; D ambiguous. The CDR3 length is 12 residues. The germline gives CDR1 MDHEN, CDR2 SYDVKM. V lost 6 bases, J lost 4 bases, and 7 bases lay in between. The CDR3 DNA follows: TGTGCCAGCAGGGTGGGGAATCAGCCCCAGCATTTT. Protein sequence: CASRVGNQPQHF.

The rearrangement links TRBV15 to TRBJ1-6; no clear D gene. The CDR3 runs 14 residues. From germline, CDR1 is LNHNV and CDR2 YYDKDF (reference sequence). V lost 3 bases, J lost 8 bases, and 11 bases lay in between. The CDR3, as DNA: TGTGCCACCAGCAGCTTCATAGACTATTCACCCCTCCACTTT. The encoded protein is CATSSFIDYSPLHF.

The rearrangement uses TRBV27 and TRBJ2-1, with 7 bases aligning to TRBD2. Germline V gene sequence: CDR1 MNHEY, CDR2 SMNVEV (reference sequence). This CDR3 region has 14 residues. Trimming at V came to 2 bases and at J to 7 bases, leaving 5 bases not matched to a gene. The CDR3 sequence: CASSLAGVLNEQFF. The CDR3 DNA follows: TGTGCCAGCAGTTTAGCGGGAGTACTTAATGAGCAGTTCTTC.

The chain couples TRBV30 to TRBJ2-1, with D possibly TRBD2 on 6 matching bases. Deletions cut 3 bases from V and 1 base from J, with 19 bases between. This CDR3 contains 17 residues. Germline V lookup: CDR1 GTSNPN, CDR2 SVGIG (reference sequence). CDR3 in DNA: TGTGCCTGGAGGACACTTGGTAGCGGAAGATCCTACAATGAGCAGTTCTTC. It translates to CAWRTLGSGRSYNEQFF.

This clone was counted a few times. The J gene is TRBJ1-4, the V gene TRBV7-9; D gene ambiguous. In germline, CDR1 is SEHNR, CDR2 FQNEAQ (reference sequence). CDR3 length: 15 residues. The V and J ends lost 3 bases and 5 bases respectively, with 13 bases between them. As DNA, the CDR3 is TGTGCCAGCAGCTTGTGGACCCTTCCAAATGAAAAACTGTTTTTT. Protein: CASSLWTLPNEKLFF.

In nucleotides, the CDR3 is TGTGCCACCAGCATGACCGCTTACACAGATACGCAGTATTTT. It translates to CATSMTAYTDTQYF. V gene TRBV15 combines with J gene TRBJ2-3; no clear D gene. This CDR3 is 14 amino acids long. Germline V gene sequence: CDR1 LNHNV, CDR2 YYDKDF (reference sequence). Deletions cut 4 bases from V and 2 bases from J, with 10 bases between.

The J gene is TRBJ1-1, the V gene TRBV29-1; D not resolved. CDR3 length equals 11 residues. Germline assignment: CDR1 SQVTM and CDR2 ANQGSEA. Trimming left V 6 bases short and J 4 bases short, with 9 bases between. CDR3 residues: CSVLGGTEAFF. The CDR3 nucleotides are TGCAGCGTCCTAGGAGGCACTGAAGCTTTCTTT.

The chain links TRBV9 to TRBJ2-1; no firm D call. This CDR3 region has 14 residues. Germline loops: CDR1 SGDLS, CDR2 YYNGEE. V shed 3 bases and J shed 8 bases, with 15 bases lying between them. CDR3 in amino acids: CASSAPLSVDEQFF. The CDR3 coding sequence is TGTGCCAGCAGCGCCCCGTTATCGGTCGATGAGCAGTTCTTC.

The rearrangement uses TRBV3-1 (or the pseudogene TRBV3-2) and TRBJ2-7; TRBD1 might be the D (9 bases). This CDR3 contains 19 residues. Germline values: CDR1 LGHDT, CDR2 YNNKEL (reference sequence). Between the trimmed V and J ends, which lost 4 bases and 3 bases, there was a span of 28 bases. The CDR3 here is CASSLSGTGYLAGLYEQYF. The CDR3 DNA follows: TGTGCCAGCAGCCTCTCCGGGACAGGGTACCTAGCGGGCCTCTACGAGCAGTACTTC.

This rearrangement joins TRBV20-1 to TRBJ1-5; weak D call: TRBD1 (6 bases). Germline assignment: CDR1 DFQATT and CDR2 SNEGSKA (reference sequence). V lost 3 bases to trimming and J lost 10 bases, with 16 bases between them. The CDR3 runs to 13 residues. The CDR3 region has the DNA TGCAGTGCTAGTGGACAGCGCGATCTACCCCAGCATTTT. Its translation: CSASGQRDLPQHF.

The chain couples TRBV27 to TRBJ1-1; D perhaps matches TRBD1 (5 bases). Germline CDR1 is MNHEY and CDR2 is SMNVEV (reference sequence). The V end was cut by 4 bases, the J end by 1 base, with 10 bases between. CDR3 length: 14 amino acids. DNA for the CDR3: TGTGCCAGCAGTTATCAGGGAGAGAACACTGAAGCTTTCTTT. It yields the protein CASSYQGENTEAFF.

The chain combines TRBV18 with TRBJ1-3; TRBD1 agrees at 9 bases. V was pared by 5 bases and J by 12 bases, with 2 bases of the junction left unmatched. The CDR3 spans 11 residues. CDR1 is KGHSH, CDR2 LQKENI, per germline. CDR3 sequence (DNA): TGTGCCAGCTCAAAGACAGGGGGCATATATTTT. It encodes CASSKTGGIYF. The whole variable domain, remainder taken from reference TRBV18 and TRBJ1-3, is NAGVMQNPRHLVRRRGQEARLRCSPMKGHSHVYWYRQLPEEGLKFMVYLQKENIIDESGMPKERFSAEFPKEGPSILRIQQVVRGDSAAYFCASSKTGGIYFGEGSWLTVV.

This chain uses TRBV9 with TRBJ1-6; D remains unclear. The ends were cut back, 4 bases at V and 5 bases at J, with 13 bases in the middle. The germline gives CDR1 SGDLS, CDR2 YYNGEE. The length of the CDR3 is 15 residues. CDR3 sequence (DNA): TGTGCCAGCAGCTGGTCGGGTCAGGATAATTCACCCCTCCACTTT. It is translated as CASSWSGQDNSPLHF.

The chain is built from TRBV20-1 and TRBJ2-1; unclear D gene. CDR1 and CDR2 from the germline V gene are DFQATT and SNEGSKA (reference sequence). V gave up 7 bases and J gave up 6 bases, with 10 bases separating them. The CDR3 totals 11 residues. The CDR3 nucleotides are TGCAGTGGAGGCTTGGGCAATGAGCAGTTCTTC. Its protein is CSGGLGNEQFF.

The rearrangement joins TRBV27 to TRBJ2-7; TRBD2 matches at 9 bases. The CDR3 consists of 14 residues. Trimming cost V 7 bases and J 1 base; bases outside gene matches: 5. Per the germline V gene, CDR1 is MNHEY and CDR2 is SMNVEV (reference sequence). CDR3 nucleotide sequence: TGTGCCAGCATCTTGACTAGCGGTTCCTACGAGCAGTACTTC. Amino acids: CASILTSGSYEQYF.